This T cell receptor beta chain was profiled in a study of T cell responses to AZD1222 COVID-19 vaccine. Study results and caveats: In a largely white British group with more females than males, clonal diversity was possibly underestimated. Only five or six people who got AZD1222 tested seropositive at baseline. Samples come after the peak T cell response, not at day 14. Vaccine-related CD4 TCRs covered spike, predominating at 160-218 and 743-854.

Worth noting for this clone: Its antigen is not known.

V was shortened by 5 bases and J by 0 bases, with 5 bases between the two germline ends. Germline CDR1 and CDR2: WNHNN and SYGVQD (reference sequence). The CDR3 consists of 13 residues. Profiling relied on immunoSEQ multiplex PCR, and the TCRdb table lists in-frame clones only, not all of them. There are about 49,000 clones in the sample; around 80% occur only once, and over 6.5% lies in the top ten. The sequencing used peripheral blood, collected on day 0 of AZD1222 vaccination. The V gene is TRBV10-1, the J gene TRBJ1-5, with a possible D match to TRBD1 (5 bases). The sequence was obtained from an adult in good health. The CDR3, as DNA: TGCGCCAGCAGTACAGGTAGCAATCAGCCCCAGCATTTT. As protein: CASSTGSNQPQHF.